This is a list of T cell receptor beta chains from one sample in a study of blood T cell repertoires in COVID-19. Some clones are missing from TCRdb's copy, which holds only in-frame ones; the method was immunoSEQ multiplex PCR. This sample yields some 300,000 clones, of which 85% to 90% are seen a single time; 1% to 1.5% belongs to the top ten. The sequenced material came from peripheral blood. These receptors were obtained from a man in his sixties or seventies with acute or convalescent COVID-19. Both conserved end residues are part of each CDR3. Some rows have no size entry. The others give once, few or many, or a class for an expanded clone.

>TRBJ2-1|TRBV2|NA
CASRRGGSSYNEQFF
>TRBJ2-2|TRBV6-5|few
CASREQANTGELFF
>TRBJ2-4|TRBV5-4|NA
CASSAGTGGAGNIQYF
>TRBJ1-2|TRBV29-1|once
CSATDSTEGYTF
>TRBJ2-7|TRBV3-1/TRBV3-2|NA
CASSHLWDRPTGEQYF
>TRBJ1-3|TRBV7-9|NA
CASSSTEGNTIYF
>TRBJ1-2|TRBV28|many
CASSLWQTGEITNYGYTF
>TRBJ2-4|TRBV3-1/TRBV3-2|NA
CASSLLGQQYFQYF
>TRBJ2-1|TRBV4-2|once
CASSQHLAGENNEQFF
>TRBJ1-4|TRBV6-2/TRBV6-3|NA
CASSYSSVRNEKLFF
>TRBJ1-5|TRBV18|NA
CASSTGQGNQPQHF
>TRBJ1-1|TRBV7-2|NA
CASSYTRVDRTEAFF
>TRBJ2-5|TRBV2|NA
CASSEAPPETQYF
>TRBJ1-5|TRBV28|few
CASSPQTGAEQPQHF
>TRBJ1-6|TRBV11-2|NA
CASSHRQGSLNSPLHF
>TRBJ2-7|TRBV2|NA
CASDQGPLSYEQYF
>TRBJ2-3|TRBV7-9|once
CASSSQTGFTDTQYF
>TRBJ1-5|TRBV4-1|NA
CASNSQGANNQPQHF
>TRBJ2-1|TRBV5-4|NA
CASSQGGRALSDEQFF
>TRBJ2-7|TRBV24-1|NA
CATSEGTGVSEQYF
>TRBJ1-3|TRBV4-2|NA
CASSRQPRDSSGNTIYF
>TRBJ2-5|TRBV6-5|NA
CASRPPGAPRETQYF
>TRBJ2-7|TRBV10-1|few
CASSEFSRGEQYF
>TRBJ1-1|TRBV3-1/TRBV3-2|NA
CASSHQQGIAFF
>TRBJ1-2|TRBV2|NA
CASMALITNYGYTF
>TRBJ2-2|TRBV5-1|NA
CASKGRENTGELFF
>TRBJ1-1|TRBV6-6|NA
CASSHGQMNTEAFF
>TRBJ2-1|TRBV3-1/TRBV3-2|NA
CASSQGPEAGGNNEQFF
>TRBJ2-7|TRBV7-2|NA
CASSLTVPAYEQYF
>TRBJ2-5|TRBV9|NA
CASSGRRTDYQETQYF
>TRBJ2-3|TRBV2|NA
CASSALVRGTDTQYF
>TRBJ2-2|TRBV6-5|NA
CASSYSGPITGELFF
>TRBJ2-3|TRBV18|NA
CASSPGLAGVADTQYF
>TRBJ1-1|TRBV18|NA
CASSNGRTEAFF
>TRBJ1-5|TRBV6-6|once
CASSYDTGSGNQPQHF
>TRBJ1-4|TRBV28|NA
CASSSTGGITNEKLFF
>TRBJ2-2|TRBV28|few
CASSLSGGASGELFF
>TRBJ1-1|TRBV28|NA
CASILGARAFF
>TRBJ1-2|TRBV28|NA
CASSVRQGAAGYTF
>TRBJ1-2|TRBV29-1|NA
CSVRGDRGSPNYGYTF
>TRBJ2-5|TRBV7-7|NA
CASSLATSLETQYF
>TRBJ2-5|TRBV5-1|NA
CASSPWGGETQYF
>TRBJ1-6|TRBV30|once
CASDRDNSPLHF
>TRBJ1-5|TRBV30|NA
CAWSSTRGRGLQPQHF